This record concerns one T cell receptor beta chain sequence. What it recognizes is unknown. The data were produced by immunoSEQ multiplex PCR, yet TCRdb's version contains in-frame clones alone and is incomplete. The sample lists roughly 680,000 clones; 72% were seen once. Germline CDR1 is SGHNT and CDR2 is YYREEE (reference sequence). This CDR3 is 16 amino acids long. The V end lost 2 bases, the J end lost 5 bases, and 16 bases lay between the germline ends. A CD45RA-negative memory subset and a CD45RA+ naive subset were separated from the CD4+ cells. This record comes from a study of shared clonotypes between healthy human individuals. Study-level findings and limits: Naive CD4 clonotype sharing across a few donors was roughly 5%.

The chain uses TRBV5-4 and TRBJ2-2; D uncertain. The source material was memory CD4+ T cells sorted from blood. The sample's subset: CD45RA-negative fraction. The clonotype originates from a woman in her 30s in good health. DNA of the CDR3: TGTGCCAGCAGCTTTGTCCTAGTGGGTTGGACCGGGGAGCTGTTTTTT. As protein: CASSFVLVGWTGELFF.